A selection of T cell receptor beta chains follows, all from one sample in a study of blood T cell repertoires in COVID-19. TCRdb keeps only in-frame clones here, not all; method: immunoSEQ multiplex PCR. The sample shows about 25,000 clones, over 85% of them seen only once. The sequenced material came from peripheral blood. Receptor source: a human donor with active COVID-19. The donor label of this sample is uncertain. CDR3s include the opening cysteine and the closing phenylalanine or tryptophan. The D gene is left open where the match is weak. Clone size appears in some rows only: once, few, many, or a class for an expanded clone.

d_call,v_call,j_call,clone_size,cdr3_aa,cdr3_nt
-,TRBV29-1,TRBJ2-7,-,CSVGRDIHEQYF,TGCAGCGTTGGCCGGGACATCCACGAGCAGTACTTC
-,TRBV5-1,TRBJ2-6,-,CASSPGNSGANVLTF,TGCGCCAGCAGCCCGGGTAACTCTGGGGCCAACGTCCTGACTTTC
-,TRBV15,TRBJ2-5,-,CATSRPNHLTSLETQYF,TGTGCCACCAGCAGACCGAATCATCTAACTTCATTGGAGACCCAGTACTTC
-,TRBV27,TRBJ2-4,-,CASSLYLGGAKNIQYF,TGTGCCAGCAGTTTATATCTGGGGGGAGCCAAAAACATTCAGTACTTC
TRBD1,TRBV18,TRBJ1-6,-,CASSPFETGYNSPLHF,TGTGCCAGCTCACCTTTTGAGACAGGGTATAATTCACCCCTCCACTTT
-,TRBV4-1,TRBJ1-5,-,CASSQGAGMQPQHF,TGCGCCAGCAGCCAAGGGGCAGGGATGCAGCCCCAGCATTTT
-,TRBV20-1,TRBJ1-5,-,CSASGEPGQPQHF,TGCAGTGCTAGTGGTGAACCGGGTCAGCCCCAGCATTTT
-,TRBV4-1,TRBJ1-4,-,CASSQVSRGCEKLFF,TGCGCCAGCAGCCAAGTTTCGCGGGGATGTGAAAAACTGTTTTTT
-,TRBV11-2,TRBJ1-4,-,CASSYREKSEKLFF,TGTGCCAGCAGCTACAGGGAGAAGAGTGAAAAACTGTTTTTT
-,TRBV11-2,TRBJ2-7,-,CASSPRTVTYEQYF,TGTGCCAGCAGCCCCCGCACAGTTACCTACGAGCAGTACTTC
TRBD1,TRBV6-5,TRBJ1-3,once,CASSPGQRNTIYF,TGTGCCAGCAGTCCGGGACAGCGAAACACCATATATTTT
TRBD1,TRBV2,TRBJ2-5,-,CASSEVRGPARTQYF,TGTGCCAGCAGTGAGGTCAGGGGGCCGGCAAGGACCCAGTACTTC
-,TRBV19,TRBJ1-4,-,CASSPLRRGRDEREKLFF,TGTGCCAGTAGCCCCCTTCGGAGGGGACGTGATGAACGGGAAAAACTGTTTTTT
TRBD2,TRBV6-5,TRBJ2-3,-,CASMRTSGVSDTQYF,TGTGCCAGCATGAGGACTAGCGGGGTGTCAGATACGCAGTATTTT
TRBD2,TRBV11-2,TRBJ2-2,-,CASSPTSGGHGELFF,TGTGCCAGCAGCCCGACTAGCGGGGGTCACGGGGAGCTGTTTTTT
TRBD2,TRBV28,TRBJ2-7,-,CASSLFGTSGISYEQYF,TGTGCCAGCAGTTTATTCGGGACTAGCGGGATCTCCTACGAGCAGTACTTC
-,TRBV18,TRBJ1-2,-,CASSLYDSSYGYTF,TGTGCCAGCTCACTGTACGACAGTAGCTATGGCTACACCTTC
TRBD2,TRBV28,TRBJ2-2,-,CASSQTGLASAGELFF,TGTGCCAGCAGTCAAACGGGACTAGCGAGCGCCGGGGAGCTGTTTTTT
TRBD2,TRBV5-4,TRBJ2-5,-,CASSLLASGGVETQYF,TGTGCCAGCAGCTTGCTGGCTAGCGGGGGGGTGGAGACCCAGTACTTC
-,TRBV7-2,TRBJ1-4,-,CASSPLVRGEKLFF,TGTGCCAGCAGCCCCCTCGTGCGGGGAGAAAAACTGTTTTTT
-,TRBV5-1,TRBJ1-6,-,CASSLAEDSPLHF,TGCGCCAGCAGCTTGGCCGAGGATTCACCCCTCCACTTT
-,TRBV24-1,TRBJ2-3,-,CATSDPVRTDTQYF,TGTGCCACCAGTGACCCCGTTCGCACAGATACGCAGTATTTT
TRBD2,TRBV27,TRBJ2-4,-,CASSSKRTSGQWGSIQYF,TGTGCCAGCAGTTCTAAAAGGACTAGCGGGCAGTGGGGGAGCATTCAGTACTTC
-,TRBV19,TRBJ1-1,-,CASRIGQTYTEAFF,TGTGCCAGTAGGATCGGACAGACGTACACTGAAGCTTTCTTT
TRBD1,TRBV7-2,TRBJ1-3,-,CASSPLTGVGGNTIYF,TGTGCCAGCAGCCCGCTTACAGGGGTTGGAGGAAACACCATATATTTT
-,TRBV19,TRBJ2-3,-,CASSSRDTYSTDTQYF,TGTGCCAGTAGTAGTCGAGACACCTATAGCACAGATACGCAGTATTTT
-,TRBV19,TRBJ2-5,-,CASSIFGPGETQYF,TGTGCCAGTAGTATTTTTGGGCCTGGGGAGACCCAGTACTTC
TRBD1,TRBV5-1,TRBJ1-1,-,CASSLDGTGGGWTEAFF,TGCGCCAGCAGCTTGGACGGGACAGGGGGTGGATGGACTGAAGCTTTCTTT
TRBD1,TRBV24-1,TRBJ2-1,-,CATSTGGSYNEQFF,TGTGCCACCAGTACAGGGGGCTCCTACAATGAGCAGTTCTTC
TRBD1,TRBV10-2,TRBJ1-1,-,CASSGQGRMNTEAFF,TGCGCCAGCTCGGGACAGGGGAGGATGAACACTGAAGCTTTCTTT
-,TRBV5-4,TRBJ2-1,-,CASSLDNEQFF,TGTGCCAGCAGCCTCGACAATGAGCAGTTCTTC
-,TRBV10-1,TRBJ1-1,-,CASRADRRNTEAFF,TGCGCCAGCAGAGCTGACAGGAGGAACACTGAAGCTTTCTTT
TRBD1,TRBV7-8,TRBJ2-7,-,CASSLTPGQDYEQYF,TGTGCCAGCAGCCTCACACCGGGACAGGACTACGAGCAGTACTTC
-,TRBV4-1,TRBJ2-2,-,CASSPKEGATTGELFF,TGCGCCAGCAGCCCTAAGGAGGGGGCAACTACCGGGGAGCTGTTTTTT
-,TRBV7-7,TRBJ2-1,-,CASSLGRGSYNEQFF,TGTGCCAGCAGCTTAGGCAGGGGCTCCTACAATGAGCAGTTCTTC
-,TRBV2,TRBJ2-7,-,CASRPNSGQLTYEQYF,TGTGCCAGCAGACCTAATAGCGGTCAGCTTACCTACGAGCAGTACTTC
-,TRBV27,TRBJ2-7,-,CASSLTVLFDEQYF,TGTGCCAGCAGTTTAACTGTGTTGTTTGACGAGCAGTACTTC
TRBD2,TRBV19,TRBJ2-1,-,CASSIGTSGGIEQFF,TGTGCCAGTAGTATCGGGACTAGCGGGGGGATTGAGCAGTTCTTC
TRBD2,TRBV4-1,TRBJ2-1,-,CASRLAGGAYNEQFF,TGCGCCAGCAGGTTAGCGGGGGGCGCGTACAATGAGCAGTTCTTC
-,TRBV6-5,TRBJ2-2,-,CASKFGTGGTGELFF,TGTGCCAGCAAATTCGGCACCGGCGGCACCGGGGAGCTGTTTTTT
TRBD1,TRBV30,TRBJ1-5,-,CAYDRDRADYSNQPQHF,TGTGCCTACGACCGGGACAGGGCCGATTATAGCAATCAGCCCCAGCATTTT
-,TRBV4-1,TRBJ1-5,-,CASSQGRGWSNQPQHF,TGCGCCAGCAGCCAAGGGCGGGGTTGGAGCAATCAGCCCCAGCATTTT
-,TRBV2,TRBJ1-6,-,CASSEEGGNSPLHF,TGTGCCAGCAGTGAGGAAGGAGGGAATTCACCCCTCCACTTT
-,TRBV18,TRBJ2-1,-,CASSPYRDEQFF,TGTGCCAGCTCACCTTACAGGGATGAGCAGTTCTTC
TRBD1,TRBV6-4,TRBJ1-6,-,CASITGQGYSPLHF,TGTGCCAGCATCACTGGACAGGGTTATTCACCCCTCCACTTT
-,TRBV9,TRBJ2-1,once,CASSVASIRRASYNEQFF,TGTGCCAGCAGCGTAGCATCCATCCGGCGGGCCTCCTACAATGAGCAGTTCTTC
TRBD1,TRBV5-1,TRBJ2-7,-,CASSLGTGTYEQYF,TGCGCCAGCAGCCTAGGGACAGGGACCTACGAGCAGTACTTC
TRBD2,TRBV9,TRBJ2-1,-,CASSVDPGGMAGTSNYNEQFF,TGTGCCAGCAGCGTAGACCCGGGAGGGATGGCCGGGACTAGCAACTACAATGAGCAGTTCTTC
-,TRBV24-1,TRBJ2-3,-,CATSGYSTDTQYF,TGTGCCACCAGTGGCTATAGCACAGATACGCAGTATTTT
TRBD1,TRBV7-8,TRBJ2-3,-,CASSSREGGNTDTQYF,TGTGCCAGCAGCTCCAGGGAAGGGGGCAATACAGATACGCAGTATTTT
-,TRBV2,TRBJ1-2,-,CAKPDRNFGGYGYTF,TGTGCCAAACCAGACAGGAACTTTGGCGGGTATGGCTACACCTTC
TRBD2,TRBV3-1/TRBV3-2,TRBJ2-7,-,CASSQSRKFSSGAVGTYEQYF,TGTGCCAGCAGCCAGTCCCGAAAGTTTAGTAGCGGGGCAGTGGGAACCTACGAGCAGTACTTC
TRBD2,TRBV5-1,TRBJ2-5,once,CASNPGTSGGPWETQYF,TGCGCCAGCAACCCGGGGACTAGCGGGGGCCCTTGGGAGACCCAGTACTTC